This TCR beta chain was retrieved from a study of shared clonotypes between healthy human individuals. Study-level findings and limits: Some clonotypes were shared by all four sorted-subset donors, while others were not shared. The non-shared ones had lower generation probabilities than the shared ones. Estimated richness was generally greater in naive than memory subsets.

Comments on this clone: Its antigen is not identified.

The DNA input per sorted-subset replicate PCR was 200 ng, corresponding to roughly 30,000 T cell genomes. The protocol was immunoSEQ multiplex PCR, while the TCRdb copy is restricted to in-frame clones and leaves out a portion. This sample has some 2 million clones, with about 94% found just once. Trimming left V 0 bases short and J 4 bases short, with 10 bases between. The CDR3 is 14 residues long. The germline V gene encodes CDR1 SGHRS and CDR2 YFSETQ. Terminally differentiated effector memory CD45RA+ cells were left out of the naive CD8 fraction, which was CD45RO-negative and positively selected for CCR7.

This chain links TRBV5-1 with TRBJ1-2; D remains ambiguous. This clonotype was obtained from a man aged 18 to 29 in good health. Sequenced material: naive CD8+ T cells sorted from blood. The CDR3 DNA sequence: TGCGCCAGCAGCTTGGCCGGCAGTTTCTATGGCTACACCTTC. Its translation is CASSLAGSFYGYTF.